This T cell receptor (beta chain) was captured by sequencing in a study of tumor-infiltrating lymphocytes in primary liver carcinoma. Looking at the study overall: Tumors were stage T1-T3 N0M0, about 4 to 11 cm across.

This clonotype was picked up a small number of times. cDNA specific to TCR beta was made from 500 ng of total RNA, with a constant-region primer employed for priming. For TCR beta, libraries were produced by three nested multiplex PCR rounds using slightly modified ARM-PCR. Both of the initial two PCR rounds ran for 10 cycles and employed TRBV1-TRBV30 forward primers alongside a C-beta reverse primer. TCRdb called the multiplex PCR reads again in MiXCR, with one record for every CDR3 protein. The repertoire holds fewer than 70,000 distinct CDR3 sequences, less than 75% seen once, with just over 55% in the top ten. This CDR3 has 16 residues. CDR1 SGHDN and CDR2 FVKESK come from the germline V gene. V trimming: 6 bases; J trimming: 7 bases; junction bases outside the gene matches: 13. Joint extraction of RNA and DNA used 20-30 mg of bulk tissue that was unsorted. Every tumor specimen contained over 80% viable tumor cells.

The material sequenced was liver tumor tissue from sampling region 2. The subset is: tumor region T2, inferior pole. The V and J genes are TRBV14 and TRBJ2-1; 9 nucleotides match TRBD1. The sequence came from a man aged 40-50 years with primary liver carcinoma and hepatitis B virus infection. In DNA, the CDR3 is TGTGCCAGCAGTCGTCGACAGGGGGGCCGGTTAAATGAGCAGTTCTTC. This sequence encodes CASSRRQGGRLNEQFF.